A selection of T cell receptor beta chains follows, all from one sample in a study of cytomegalovirus exposure and HLA in healthy donors. Sequencing was performed with immunoSEQ multiplex PCR; in TCRdb, only in-frame clones are kept and a portion is missing. The table records approximately 160,000 clones, just under 80% of them present only once. Sequencing was carried out using PBMCs. Receptors were obtained from a woman aged 50 to 60 in good health and CMV-seropositive. Both conserved end residues are trimmed from each CDR3.

V gene: TRBV6-4
J gene: TRBJ2-3
CDR3 protein: ASSDSSGGRGTDTQY

V gene: TRBV7-2
J gene: TRBJ2-3
CDR3 protein: ASSPAQVGPY

V gene: TRBV28
J gene: TRBJ2-7
CDR3 protein: ASINPTRSEQY

V gene: TRBV19
J gene: TRBJ1-2
CDR3 protein: ASTTPSGGYGYT

V gene: TRBV29-1
J gene: TRBJ1-6
CDR3 protein: SVSHGGDKSPLH

V gene: TRBV6-6
J gene: TRBJ2-7
CDR3 protein: ASEDRASSYEQY

V gene: TRBV9
J gene: TRBJ1-1
CDR3 protein: ASSPPVSYRVTEAF

V gene: TRBV28
J gene: TRBJ2-5
CDR3 protein: ASSIRGGGQETQY

V gene: TRBV5-1
J gene: TRBJ1-1
CDR3 protein: ASSLRGLMNTEAF

V gene: TRBV30
J gene: TRBJ2-7
CDR3 protein: ACSSEAPYEQY

V gene: TRBV30
J gene: TRBJ2-2
CDR3 protein: AWARPHTGELF

V gene: TRBV27
J gene: TRBJ2-7
CDR3 protein: ASSLRGGPGASGKRYEQY

V gene: TRBV5-1
J gene: TRBJ2-6
CDR3 protein: ASSLPGLGANVLT

V gene: TRBV7-8
J gene: TRBJ1-2
CDR3 protein: ASSFGMRQRNSYGYT

V gene: TRBV5-4
J gene: TRBJ2-3
CDR3 protein: ASSLGTGADTQY

V gene: TRBV6-5
J gene: TRBJ1-5
CDR3 protein: ATGDSKSLQH

V gene: TRBV7-2
J gene: TRBJ2-7
CDR3 protein: ASSLVLAGGGYEQY

V gene: TRBV4-2
J gene: TRBJ1-4
CDR3 protein: ASSQDRGLAAEKLF

V gene: TRBV7-8
J gene: TRBJ1-5
CDR3 protein: ASSEWGLSEPQH

V gene: TRBV28
J gene: TRBJ2-7
CDR3 protein: ASSFLAGGGEQY

V gene: TRBV4-2
J gene: TRBJ1-4
CDR3 protein: ASSQDSQKLF

V gene: TRBV5-8
J gene: TRBJ2-1
CDR3 protein: ASSLTFSASSYNEQF

V gene: TRBV18
J gene: TRBJ2-1
CDR3 protein: ASSSGSSYNEQF

V gene: TRBV6-5
J gene: TRBJ1-2
CDR3 protein: ASSSKYGYT

V gene: TRBV7-7
J gene: TRBJ2-5
CDR3 protein: ASSQRGGGGLETQY

V gene: TRBV28
J gene: TRBJ1-5
CDR3 protein: ASSFSYGYQPQH

V gene: TRBV7-9
J gene: TRBJ2-1
CDR3 protein: ASSLGSGYEQF

V gene: TRBV25-1
J gene: TRBJ1-1
CDR3 protein: ASSVRTGMNTEAF

V gene: TRBV6-6
J gene: TRBJ1-4
CDR3 protein: ASSPRTKREKLF